This T cell receptor beta chain stems from a study of cytomegalovirus exposure and HLA in healthy donors (dated by TCRdb to 2016 to 2017). The study in broad terms: An earlier analysis of some 620 of the donors reported 276 Gb of sequence data and 117 million unique TCR beta sequences obtained from some 170 million T cells. Along with the roughly 670-subject first cohort, a separate validation cohort of over 90 different subjects was used. Of the roughly 400 genotyped donors, about 80% fell in the genetic ancestry cluster associated with self-reported Caucasian donors. Genome-wide SNP genotypes for about 60% of the roughly 700 donors were used in a later genetic analysis, which treated that subset as a discovery cohort. Among approximately 370 genotyped donors of the cohort, an average of roughly 230,000 unique TCR beta nucleotide sequences was sequenced per donor, of which approximately 18% were non-productive. Alongside the repertoire data, information on donor age, sex, ethnicity and CMV serostatus was compiled. The number of donors typed differed by locus, with about 629-640 for A, B, C, DRB1 and DQB1, 522 for DQA1, 600 to 610 for DPA1, and some 470 for DPB1. Every repertoire in the discovery cohort had been generated on one and the same sequencing platform. The study aimed to test whether cataloging public T cell receptors could reveal signatures of past pathogen exposure. An early release covering about 600 HLA-typed donors comprised approximately 290 gigabases of sequencing data and tens of millions of unique TCR sequences. HLA typing covered class I and class II loci at four-digit resolution. To decide whether each TCR beta V gene segment behaved as functional or pseudogenic, an earlier analysis of approximately 620 of the donors relied on high-throughput TCR beta sequencing. The T cell repertoires of about 700 subjects were profiled by immunosequencing and related to cytomegalovirus serostatus. Rather than drawing on any new phenotypic data, the later analysis identified candidate immune exposures from TCR beta sequences and the way those sequences occurred across donors. Because of strong linkage in the cohort, roughly five DR-DQ haplotypes were treated as single units for association and clustering. In a later analysis, previously published TCR beta repertoires from about 670 donors were re-analyzed and high-resolution HLA genotyping was added so that TCR occurrence patterns could be studied. The study combined high-throughput TCR immunosequencing, statistical association of individual TCRs with disease status, and machine learning to predict cytomegalovirus infection status. The paper as a whole reports these results and caveats: The study gave a list of under 200 TCR beta chains associated with cytomegalovirus. In a later analysis, HLA-associated TCR beta chains showed more clonal expansion and lower generation probabilities than non-associated chains that were equally common. HLA typing was unavailable for some donors at each locus, so association tests used only the typed subset. According to a later analysis, parvovirus B19, influenza, CMV and Epstein-Barr virus appeared linked to several top co-occurrence clusters. Correlated functional status among segregating V segments might reflect linkage disequilibrium, but an unknown experimental factor could not be ruled out. The presence/absence analyses assumed that sequencing depth was roughly uniform across donors, and that assumption may not be true. According to a later analysis, most CMV-associated TCR beta chains appeared to be HLA-restricted, and the HLA associations seemed to be driven largely by CMV exposure. A further reported finding was that TCR beta sequences accurately predicted the HLA-A and HLA-B alleles for most subjects in the first cohort. The cohort was sequenced for TCR beta chains only, and without alpha or paired-chain data the features that could be detected were limited. Broadly in line with IMGT annotations, most TCR beta V segments showed up in productive rearrangements about 87% or about 30% of the time in an earlier analysis of several hundred of the donors. In a later analysis, 15,000 to 20,000 TCR beta sequences were associated with specific HLA alleles at a false discovery rate of 0.05. An association between a missense DCLRE1C variant and V-gene and J-gene trimming of TCR beta chains was found in a later genetic analysis and replicated in an independent cohort. The 87-base-pair reads could not distinguish some IMGT-functional V segments, including TRBV6-2 and TRBV6-3, so those segments were excluded. In a later genetic analysis, fewer N-insertions in productive TCRs were reported among donors in an Asian-associated ancestry cluster than the approximately 670-donor mean. When HLA alleles, especially DR and DQ, strongly co-occurred, attributing TCR associations to individual alleles was difficult. Most TCR sequences were seen in very few donors, while some public TCRs were found in many individuals. The sequencing pipeline was judged likely to have produced a cluster of highly shared sequence variants as a technical artifact. A later analysis found that TCR association rates varied across HLA loci, with DRB1 alleles showing the most associated TCRs and HLA-C alleles the fewest. In vitro tests confirmed that a few of the cytomegalovirus-associated TCR beta chains recognize cytomegalovirus antigens. The only immune exposure information available for the cohort was CMV serostatus. The authors suggested that the approach could potentially be generalized to other disease states and immunological phenotypes. In both the original and validation cohorts, the classifier was reported to diagnose cytomegalovirus status with high specificity and sensitivity. Because counts were too low, around 18 rarely observed V segments, including chromosome 9 orphons, were left out of the earlier analysis of a few hundred of the donors.

The library was generated by the immunoSEQ multiplex PCR assay. For the multiplex PCR, a mixture combining 60 forward primers for TCR Vbeta segments and 13 reverse primers for TCR Jbeta segments was used. The CDR3 region of rearranged TCR beta genes was amplified from genomic DNA by a multiplex PCR assay. Amplified TCR beta libraries were sequenced as 87-base-pair reads on the Illumina HiSeq System. The authors' analysis ran thus. In a later analysis, some 80 million unique TCR beta chains were counted across the 650 to 700 repertoires, and roughly 11 million of these chains were shared by at least two donors. Raw reads were error-corrected and collapsed into unique sequences by a nearest-neighbor algorithm in which closely related sequences were merged to remove PCR and sequencing errors. To assign V, D and J gene segments, CDR3 sequences were aligned to IMGT reference sequences. Each retained sequence needed at least a six-nucleotide match to both a V gene segment and a J gene segment. A rearrangement counted as productive if the CDR3 had no stop codons and remained in frame with V and J, and every other rearrangement counted as non-productive. Following IMGT convention, CDR3 was defined as the stretch from the second conserved V-encoded cysteine up to the conserved J-encoded phenylalanine. Sequences without an unambiguous match to a single V gene segment were excluded from the earlier analysis of 500 to 700 of the donors. An earlier analysis of some 500 of the donors classified V segments as functional when productive rearrangements were above 56.7% and as segregating when the standard deviation between donors was above 5%. A statistical classification framework was built to diagnose cytomegalovirus status from the catalog of TCR beta chain sequences. A later analysis assigned V and J genes by comparing TCR nucleotide sequences with IMGT/GENE-DB human TR gene sequences. A later analysis assigned CDR3 sequences and most-parsimonious VDJ recombination scenarios with the TCRdist pipeline. In a later analysis, every TCR beta chain was defined by the combination of its CDR3 amino acid sequence and its V-gene family, and reads without a unique V-gene family were dropped. A later analysis removed roughly 590 highly shared, low-generation-probability nucleotide sequences to deal with suspected cross-contamination and a sequencing artifact. In a later analysis, a clonal expansion index was calculated for each public chain from normalized within-repertoire ranks of inferred template counts. Generation probabilities in a later analysis came from a VDJ recombination model fitted to out-of-frame rearrangements, and those results were checked against IGoR. A later analysis scored TCR-TCR, TCR-HLA and TCR-CMV co-occurrence with hypergeometric tests, applying a repertoire-size bias correction to TCR pairs. In a later analysis, false discovery rates were estimated by permuting HLA or CMV assignments 20 times. In a later analysis, co-occurring TCRs were grouped using DBSCAN, and TCRdist sequence similarity was added for clustering within HLA-allele-positive subsets. Repertoires with fewer than 30,000 or more than 120,000 public chains, plus five repertoires with anomalous nucleotide sharing, were excluded from co-occurrence clustering. This is the immuneACCESS table as TCRdb keeps it, with only in-frame sequences that have V and J called. A part of the clones is gone; compared with another copy, unresolved V genes explain less than half, and the rest is unexplained. The V and J calls and clone size were taken over from that table, and D and trimming were inferred from the DNA. This sample lists roughly 70,000 clones; more than 60% were detected once. Jointly, the top ten make up roughly 15% of the sample.

The cohort consisted of approximately 690 healthy bone marrow donors. At the time of sampling, every cohort member was nominally healthy, though immune exposures that went unrecorded were likely present. The donor was CMV seropositive and belonged to the group of 250 to 300 seropositive cohort members. Every donor gave a peripheral blood sample, and the peripheral blood mononuclear cells from that sample were used for TCR beta sequencing. The Qiagen DNeasy Blood Extraction Kit was used to extract genomic DNA from the blood cell samples. This clone came up once. Its antigen remains unidentified. No quality values exist for individual bases; no much larger clone is one base distant. For CDR1 and CDR2, the germline V gene lists KGHSH and LQKENI. From cysteine to phenylalanine, the CDR3 is 14 amino acids long. Kept here is only the CDR3 DNA, which spans 42 bases and is read in frame from base 1. V is trimmed back by 8 bases and J by 9 bases, and the junction contains 12 bases that no gene match accounts for.

The sequencing input was PBMCs. The TCR was taken from a male donor in good health and CMV-seropositive. The chain couples TRBV18 to TRBJ2-1; 8 junctional bases match TRBD2. The CDR3 here reads CASAEGAGAGEQFF. The base sequence is TGTGCCAGCGCAGAGGGAGCGGGAGCGGGTGAGCAGTTCTTC.